The clone carrying this T cell receptor beta chain was picked up many times. Its specificity is not known. The ends were cut back, 4 bases at V and 5 bases at J, with 20 bases in the middle. Germline V CDR1 and CDR2: MDHEN, SYDVKM. CDR3 length: 16 amino acids. The data were taken from a study of regulatory T cells in long-lasting Graves disease. CDR3 regions were amplified by Arm-PCR using iRepertoire HTBI primers to build TCR beta libraries. TCRdb fed the multiplex PCR reads into MiXCR, producing one record per CDR3 protein. The table shows hundreds of thousands of distinct CDR3 sequences, with around 15% occurring only once. As to time point: newly diagnosed GD, antithyroid drugs for less than 3 months. The TCR library was prepared using RNA isolated from PBMCs. Study-level points and caveats: Small numbers of samples may have cut accuracy. Comparison showed that persistent patients shared more public clonotypes (fewer than 3,000) than new patients (over 950).

These records were also assigned to another study, of T cells in Graves' hyperthyroidism and ophthalmopathy. That source notes: For the diagnoses, clinical symptoms, serum thyroxine and TRAb, thyroid ultrasound and orbital computed tomography were used. HTBI primers were used for first-round RT-PCR of the TCR CDR3.

Here the sequenced sample was peripheral blood mononuclear cells (PBMCs), taken at new diagnosis, from a patient treated with antithyroid drugs. The chain employs TRBV28 and TRBJ2-5; D unresolved. The TCR comes from a woman in her twenties or thirties with Graves disease. CDR3 sequence: CASSSPPAAPRETQYF. CDR3 DNA: TGTGCCAGCAGTTCCCCCCCCGCCGCCCCCCGGGAGACCCAGTACTTC.